This TCR beta chain was found in a study of T cell responses to AZD1222 COVID-19 vaccine. As concerns this clone: Its antigen is undetermined.

Points from the study as a whole: AZD1222 recipients seropositive at baseline numbered only 5 to 7.

V shed 2 bases and J shed 4 bases, with 4 bases lying between them. Germline CDR1 reads SEHNR; CDR2 reads FQNEAQ (reference sequence). The CDR3 length is 12 residues. Clones were read by immunoSEQ multiplex PCR, and TCRdb kept only the in-frame ones, dropping some. There are about 110,000 clones in the sample; approximately 87% occur only once, and approximately 5% lies in the top ten. This sequence was found in an adult in good health. J is TRBJ2-3 and V is TRBV7-9, with D hard to call. The specimen was peripheral blood, collected on day 0 of AZD1222 vaccination. The CDR3 loop is CASSLIPDTQYF. As DNA, the CDR3 is TGTGCCAGCAGCTTAATCCCAGATACGCAGTATTTT.